A single T cell receptor (beta chain) is shown here with its context. Its specificity is unknown. Sequence at one end of the junction differs from germline and may be a read error. TCR cDNA was made by 5'RACE template switching, adding a universal primer site and UMIs. A single record per CDR3 protein comes from TCRdb applying MiXCR to the 5' RACE reads. This sample has hundreds of thousands of distinct CDR3 sequences, with 8.7% found just once. The data were obtained in a study of T cells after yellow fever vaccination. Regarding the study as a whole: Reappearing after the booster were most of the clones from primary vaccination (about 96% CD4, approximately 86% CD8). A small proportion of clonotypes was detected in both the CD4 and CD8 compartments.

The CDR3 is 15 amino acids. The receptor was derived from a man aged 18 to 30 who received the YFV17D yellow fever vaccine. The chain links TRBV12-3 or TRBV12-4 to TRBJ1-1, with D perhaps TRBD1 (5 bases). The sequencing here drew on PBMCs, taken on the day of the first yellow fever vaccination. The CDR3 region is CASSLQALMNTDAFF. DNA for the CDR3: TGTGCCAGCAGTCTACAGGCCCTCATGAACACTGATGCTTTCTTT.